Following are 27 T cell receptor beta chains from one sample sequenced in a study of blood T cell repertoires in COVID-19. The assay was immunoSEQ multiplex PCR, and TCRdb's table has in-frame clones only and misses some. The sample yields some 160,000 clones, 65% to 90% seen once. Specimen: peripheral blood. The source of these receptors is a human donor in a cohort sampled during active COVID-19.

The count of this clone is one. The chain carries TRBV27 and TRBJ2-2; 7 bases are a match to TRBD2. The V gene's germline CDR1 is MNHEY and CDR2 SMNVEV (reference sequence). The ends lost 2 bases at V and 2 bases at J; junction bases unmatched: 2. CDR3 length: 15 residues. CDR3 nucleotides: TGTGCCAGCAGTTTAGTAGCGGGCAACACCGGGGAGCTGTTTTTT. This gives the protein CASSLVAGNTGELFF.

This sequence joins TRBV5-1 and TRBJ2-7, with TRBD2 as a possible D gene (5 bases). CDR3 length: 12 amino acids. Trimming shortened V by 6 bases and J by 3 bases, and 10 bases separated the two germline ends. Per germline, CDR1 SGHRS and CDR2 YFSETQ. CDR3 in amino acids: CASNVEGYEQYF. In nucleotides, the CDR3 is TGCGCCAGCAACGTCGAGGGCTACGAGCAGTACTTC.

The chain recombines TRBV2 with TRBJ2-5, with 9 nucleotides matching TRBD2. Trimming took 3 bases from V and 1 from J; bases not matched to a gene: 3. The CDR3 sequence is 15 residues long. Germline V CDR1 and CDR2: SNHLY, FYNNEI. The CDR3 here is CASSDWRGGQETQYF. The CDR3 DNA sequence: TGTGCCAGCAGTGATTGGCGGGGGGGCCAAGAGACCCAGTACTTC.

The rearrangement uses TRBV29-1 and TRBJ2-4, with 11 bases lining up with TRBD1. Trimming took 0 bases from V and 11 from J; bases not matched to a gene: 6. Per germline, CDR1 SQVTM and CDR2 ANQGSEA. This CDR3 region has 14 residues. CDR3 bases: TGCAGCGTTGAAGATCGGCGGGGACAGGGGGTTCAGTACTTC. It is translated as CSVEDRRGQGVQYF.

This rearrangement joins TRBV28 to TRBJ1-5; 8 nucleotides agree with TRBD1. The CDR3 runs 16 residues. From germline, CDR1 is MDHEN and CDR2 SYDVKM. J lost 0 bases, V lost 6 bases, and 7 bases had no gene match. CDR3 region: CASSSGQGHSNQPQHF. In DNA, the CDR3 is TGTGCCAGCAGCTCTGGACAGGGCCATAGCAATCAGCCCCAGCATTTT.

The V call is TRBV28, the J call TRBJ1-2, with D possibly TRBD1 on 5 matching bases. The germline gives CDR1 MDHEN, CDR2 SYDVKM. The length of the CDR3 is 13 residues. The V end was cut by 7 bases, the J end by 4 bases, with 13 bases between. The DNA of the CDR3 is TGTGCCAGCAATCCAGGGTGGGGCTATGGCTACACCTTC. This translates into CASNPGWGYGYTF.

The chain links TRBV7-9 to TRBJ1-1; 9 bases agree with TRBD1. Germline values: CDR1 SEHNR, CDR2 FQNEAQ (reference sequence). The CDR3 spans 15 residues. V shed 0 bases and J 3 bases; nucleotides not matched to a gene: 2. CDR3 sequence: CASSLATGGDTEAFF. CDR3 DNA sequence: TGTGCCAGCAGCTTAGCGACAGGGGGGGACACTGAAGCTTTCTTT.

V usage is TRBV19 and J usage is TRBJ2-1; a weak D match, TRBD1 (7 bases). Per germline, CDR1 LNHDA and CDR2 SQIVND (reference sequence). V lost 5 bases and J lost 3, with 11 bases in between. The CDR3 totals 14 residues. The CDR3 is CASSQGGFYNEQFF. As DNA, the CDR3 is TGTGCCAGTAGTCAGGGGGGATTCTACAATGAGCAGTTCTTC.

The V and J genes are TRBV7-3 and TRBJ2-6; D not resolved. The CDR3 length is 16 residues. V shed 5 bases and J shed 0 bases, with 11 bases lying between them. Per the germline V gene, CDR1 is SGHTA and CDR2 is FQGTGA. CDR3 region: CASSHPRSSGANVLTF. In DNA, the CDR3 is TGTGCCAGCAGCCACCCTAGAAGCTCTGGGGCCAACGTCCTGACTTTC.

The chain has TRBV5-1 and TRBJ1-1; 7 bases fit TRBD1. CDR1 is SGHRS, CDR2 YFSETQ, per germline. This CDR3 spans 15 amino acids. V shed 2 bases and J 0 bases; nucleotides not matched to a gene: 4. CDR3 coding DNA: TGCGCCAGCAGCTTAGGGGGCTATATGAACACTGAAGCTTTCTTT. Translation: CASSLGGYMNTEAFF. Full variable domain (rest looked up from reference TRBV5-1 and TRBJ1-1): KAGVTQTPRYLIKTRGQQVTLSCSPISGHRSVSWYQQTPGQGLQFLFEYFSETQRNKGNFPGRFSGRQFSNSRSEMNVSTLELGDSALYLCASSLGGYMNTEAFFGQGTRLTVV.

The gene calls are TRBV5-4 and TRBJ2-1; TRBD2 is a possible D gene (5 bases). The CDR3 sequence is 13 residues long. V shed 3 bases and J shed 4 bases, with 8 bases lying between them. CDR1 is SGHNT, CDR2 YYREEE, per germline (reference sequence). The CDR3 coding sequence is TGTGCCAGCAGCTCCCCGGGGTACAATGAGCAGTTCTTC. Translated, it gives CASSSPGYNEQFF.

CDR3 amino acids: CASSQGIAGSSEQFF. CDR3 DNA sequence: TGCGCCAGCAGCCAAGGGATAGCGGGATCTAGTGAGCAGTTCTTC. The rearrangement uses TRBV4-1 and TRBJ2-1, with TRBD2 matching over 8 bases. CDR3 length: 15 residues. Germline V gives CDR1 MGHRA, CDR2 YSYEKL. Losses at the gene ends were 1 base for V and 9 bases for J; bases not matched to a gene: 8.

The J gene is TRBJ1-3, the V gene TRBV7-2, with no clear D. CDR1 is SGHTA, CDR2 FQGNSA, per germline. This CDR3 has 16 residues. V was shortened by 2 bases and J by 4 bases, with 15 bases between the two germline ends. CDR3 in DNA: TGTGCCAGCAGCTTAACGGAGTCTCTGAGAGGAAACACCATATATTTT. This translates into CASSLTESLRGNTIYF.

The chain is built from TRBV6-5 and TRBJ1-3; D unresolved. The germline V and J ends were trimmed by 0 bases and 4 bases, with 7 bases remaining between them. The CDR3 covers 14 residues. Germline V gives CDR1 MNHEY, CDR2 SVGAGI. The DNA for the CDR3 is TGTGCCAGCAGTTACTCCTCGGGAGGAAACACCATATATTTT. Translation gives CASSYSSGGNTIYF.

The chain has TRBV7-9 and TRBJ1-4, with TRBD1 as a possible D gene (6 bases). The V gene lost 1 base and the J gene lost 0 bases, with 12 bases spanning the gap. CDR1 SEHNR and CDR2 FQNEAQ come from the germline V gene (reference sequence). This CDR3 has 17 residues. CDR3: CASSLVGRGTTNEKLFF. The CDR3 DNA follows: TGTGCCAGCAGCTTAGTAGGCAGGGGAACAACTAATGAAAAACTGTTTTTT. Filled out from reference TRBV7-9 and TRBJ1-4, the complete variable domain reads DTGVSQNPRHKITKRGQNVTFRCDPISEHNRLYWYRQTLGQGPEFLTYFQNEAQLEKSRLLSDRFSAERPKGSFSTLEIQRTEQGDSAMYLCASSLVGRGTTNEKLFFGSGTQLSVL.

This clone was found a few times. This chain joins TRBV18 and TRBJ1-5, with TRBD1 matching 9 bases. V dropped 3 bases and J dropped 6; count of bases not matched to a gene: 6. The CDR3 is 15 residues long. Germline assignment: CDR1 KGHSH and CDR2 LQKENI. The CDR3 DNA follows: TGTGCCAGCTCACCCTTCGACAGGGGGGGTCAGCCCCAGCATTTT. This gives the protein CASSPFDRGGQPQHF.

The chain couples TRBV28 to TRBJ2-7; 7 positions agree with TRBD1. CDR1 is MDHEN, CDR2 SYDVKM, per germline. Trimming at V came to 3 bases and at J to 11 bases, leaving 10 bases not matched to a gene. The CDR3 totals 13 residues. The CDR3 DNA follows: TGTGCCAGCAGTTTCCGACAGGGACCTCTCGAGTACTTC. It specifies CASSFRQGPLEYF.

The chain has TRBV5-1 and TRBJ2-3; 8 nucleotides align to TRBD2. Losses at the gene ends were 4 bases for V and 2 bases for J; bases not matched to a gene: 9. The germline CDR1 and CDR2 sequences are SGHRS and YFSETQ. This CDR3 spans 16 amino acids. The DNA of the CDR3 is TGCGCCAGCAGCAACTTTGCGGGGGGCATCACAGATACGCAGTATTTT. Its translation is CASSNFAGGITDTQYF.

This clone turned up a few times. The CDR3 sequence is CASSPDWGRDEQFF. The CDR3 DNA reads as TGTGCCAGCAGCCCAGACTGGGGGCGGGATGAGCAGTTCTTC. V and J are TRBV6-4 and TRBJ2-1; possibly TRBD1 for D (6 bases). This CDR3 contains 14 residues. V dropped 6 bases and J dropped 8 bases, with 17 bases sitting between them. Germline-derived CDR1 and CDR2 are MRHNA and SNTAGT.

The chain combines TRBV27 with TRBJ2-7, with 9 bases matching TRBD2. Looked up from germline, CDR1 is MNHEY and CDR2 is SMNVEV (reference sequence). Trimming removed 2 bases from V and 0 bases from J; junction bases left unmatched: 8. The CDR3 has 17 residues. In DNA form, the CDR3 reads TGTGCCAGCAGTTTAAGGTCCGCTAGCGGGATCTCCTACGAGCAGTACTTC. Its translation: CASSLRSASGISYEQYF.

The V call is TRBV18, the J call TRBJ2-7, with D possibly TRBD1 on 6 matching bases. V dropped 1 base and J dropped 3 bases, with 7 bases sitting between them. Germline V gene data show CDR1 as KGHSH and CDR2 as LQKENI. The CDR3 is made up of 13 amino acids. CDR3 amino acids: CASSPQGGYEQYF. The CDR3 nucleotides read TGTGCCAGCTCACCACAAGGGGGCTACGAGCAGTACTTC. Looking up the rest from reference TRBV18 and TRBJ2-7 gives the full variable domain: NAGVMQNPRHLVRRRGQEARLRCSPMKGHSHVYWYRQLPEEGLKFMVYLQKENIIDESGMPKERFSAEFPKEGPSILRIQQVVRGDSAAYFCASSPQGGYEQYFGPGTRLTVT.

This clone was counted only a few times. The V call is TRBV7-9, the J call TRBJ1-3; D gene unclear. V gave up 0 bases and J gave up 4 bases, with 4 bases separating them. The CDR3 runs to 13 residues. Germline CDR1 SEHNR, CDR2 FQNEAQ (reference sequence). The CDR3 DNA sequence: TGTGCCAGCAGCTTAGCCACAGGAAACACCATATATTTT. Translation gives CASSLATGNTIYF.

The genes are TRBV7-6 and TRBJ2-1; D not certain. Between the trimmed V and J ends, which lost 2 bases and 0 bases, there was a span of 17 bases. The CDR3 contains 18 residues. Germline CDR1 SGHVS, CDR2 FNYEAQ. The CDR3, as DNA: TGTGCCAGCAGCTTAACATTCGGTAGCAGAAGCTCCTACAATGAGCAGTTCTTC. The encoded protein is CASSLTFGSRSSYNEQFF.

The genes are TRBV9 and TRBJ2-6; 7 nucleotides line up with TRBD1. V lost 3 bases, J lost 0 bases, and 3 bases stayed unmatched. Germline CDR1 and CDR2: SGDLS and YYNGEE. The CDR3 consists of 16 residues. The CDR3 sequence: CASSARTGSGANVLTF. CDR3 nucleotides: TGTGCCAGCAGCGCCCGGACAGGCTCTGGGGCCAACGTCCTGACTTTC. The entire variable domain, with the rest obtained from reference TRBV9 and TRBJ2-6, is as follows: DSGVTQTPKHLITATGQRVTLRCSPRSGDLSVYWYQQSLDQGLQFLIQYYNGEERAKGNILERFSAQQFPDLHSELNLSSLELGDSALYFCASSARTGSGANVLTFGAGSRLTVL.

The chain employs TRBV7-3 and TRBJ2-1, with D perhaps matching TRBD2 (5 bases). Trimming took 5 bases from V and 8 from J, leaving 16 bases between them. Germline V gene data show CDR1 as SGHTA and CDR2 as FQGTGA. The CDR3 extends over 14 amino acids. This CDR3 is CASSPLPGSHEQFF. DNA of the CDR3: TGTGCCAGCAGCCCCCTTCCGGGATCCCATGAGCAGTTCTTC.

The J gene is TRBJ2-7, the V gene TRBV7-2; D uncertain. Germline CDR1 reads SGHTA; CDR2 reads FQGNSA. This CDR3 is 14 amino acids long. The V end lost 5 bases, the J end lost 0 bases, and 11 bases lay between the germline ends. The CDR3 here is CASSAGWPSYEQYF. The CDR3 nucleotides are TGTGCCAGCAGCGCCGGGTGGCCCTCCTACGAGCAGTACTTC. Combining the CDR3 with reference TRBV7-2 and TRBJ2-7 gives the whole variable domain GAGVSQSPSNKVTEKGKDVELRCDPISGHTALYWYRQSLGQGLEFLIYFQGNSAPDKSGLPSDRFSAERTGGSVSTLTIQRTQQEDSAVYLCASSAGWPSYEQYFGPGTRLTVT.

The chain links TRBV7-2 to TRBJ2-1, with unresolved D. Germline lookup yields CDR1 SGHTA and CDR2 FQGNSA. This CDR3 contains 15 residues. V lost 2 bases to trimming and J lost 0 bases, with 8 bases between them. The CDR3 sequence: CASSLTADSYNEQFF. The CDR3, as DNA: TGTGCCAGCAGCTTAACCGCGGACTCCTACAATGAGCAGTTCTTC.